The entry below describes one TCR beta chain. Antigen specificity is unknown. This sample is drawn from a study of CD8+CD57+ T cells in acquired aplastic anemia. Points from the study as a whole: Patients and controls were not found to differ significantly in CD8+ Simpson's diversity. A set of some 28 CD8+ CDR3 sequences was shared between patients and controls, and these sequences appeared highly expressed in patients.

The patients chosen for sequencing had shown expansion of CD8+CD57+ cells (detected by flow cytometry). Patient blood was sampled before any therapy had been received. CDR3 and TCR beta VDJ profiling relied on a genomic DNA template. A single record per CDR3 protein comes from TCRdb applying MiXCR to the reads. The profile shows roughly 170,000 distinct CDR3 sequences, around 50% of them singletons. This sequence originates from a human donor with aplastic anemia. Sequenced: sorted CD4+, CD8+, or CD8+CD57+ T cells (not recorded which) from PBMCs.

CDR3 nucleotides: TGTGCCAGCAGACCCCCTAAGGGGGAGCAGTACTTC. As protein: CASRPPKGEQYF. The chain uses TRBV10-3 and TRBJ2-7; D possibly corresponds to TRBD1 (5 bases). From germline, CDR1 is ENHRY and CDR2 SYGVKD. V was clipped by 10 bases and J by 7 bases, with 17 bases between them. This CDR3 is built from 12 residues.